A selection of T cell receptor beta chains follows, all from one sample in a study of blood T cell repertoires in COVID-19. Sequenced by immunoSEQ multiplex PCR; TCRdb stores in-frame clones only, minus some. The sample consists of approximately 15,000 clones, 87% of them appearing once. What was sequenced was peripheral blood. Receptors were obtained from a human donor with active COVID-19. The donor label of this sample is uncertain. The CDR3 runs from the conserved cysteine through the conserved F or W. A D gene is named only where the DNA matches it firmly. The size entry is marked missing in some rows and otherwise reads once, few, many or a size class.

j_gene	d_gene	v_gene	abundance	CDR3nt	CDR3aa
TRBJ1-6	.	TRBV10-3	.	TGTGCCATCACAGCGACAGCAAATTCACCCCTCCACTTT	CAITATANSPLHF
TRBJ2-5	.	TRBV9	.	TGTGCCAGCAGCGTAGGCGGTGGGGGAGGTCGAGAGACCCAGTACTTC	CASSVGGGGGRETQYF
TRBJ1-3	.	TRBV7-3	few	TGTGCCAGCAGCTCGGGGTCTGGAAACACCATATATTTT	CASSSGSGNTIYF
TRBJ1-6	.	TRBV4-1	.	TGCGCCAGCAGCCAAGGACCGGCGGGGACTTCACCCCTCCACTTT	CASSQGPAGTSPLHF
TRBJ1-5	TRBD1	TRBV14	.	TGTGCCAGCAGCCGCGGACAGGGGGAGGTCGATCAGCCCCAGCATTTT	CASSRGQGEVDQPQHF
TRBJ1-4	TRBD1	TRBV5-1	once	TGCGCCAGCAGCCGTCGCCGGGACAGGGGACTAGGAGCTGAAAAACTGTTTTTT	CASSRRRDRGLGAEKLFF
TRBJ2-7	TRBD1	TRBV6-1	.	TGTGCCAGCAGTGAAGCGTATGGGACAGGATACTACGAGCAGTACTTC	CASSEAYGTGYYEQYF
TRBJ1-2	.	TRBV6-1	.	TGTGCCAGCAGTGAATTGATAGGAGGGGGGGCCCTCTATGGCTACACCTTC	CASSELIGGGALYGYTF
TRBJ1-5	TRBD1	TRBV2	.	TGTGCCAGCATCATGGACAGGGTCGGCAATCAGCCCCAGCATTTT	CASIMDRVGNQPQHF
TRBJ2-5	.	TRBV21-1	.	TGTGCCAGCAGCAAAGTTACGCGGGAGGGCCCGGAGACCCAGTACTTC	CASSKVTREGPETQYF
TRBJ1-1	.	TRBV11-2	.	TGTGCCAGCAGCTTCCAGGGTGGTACTGAAGCTTTCTTT	CASSFQGGTEAFF
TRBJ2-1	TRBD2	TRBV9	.	TGTGCCAGCAGCCTCCGGACTAGCGGGAGAGGCAATGAGCAGTTCTTC	CASSLRTSGRGNEQFF
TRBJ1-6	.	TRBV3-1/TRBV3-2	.	TGTGCCAGCAGCCAAGCCAACTCGGGTCAGACACCCCTCCACTTT	CASSQANSGQTPLHF
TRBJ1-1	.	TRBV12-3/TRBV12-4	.	TGTGCCAGCAGTGTCGATGGGCGGGCTGAAGCTTTCTTT	CASSVDGRAEAFF
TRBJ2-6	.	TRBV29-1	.	TGCAGCGTTGAAGATCACATCTCTGGGGCCAACGTCCTGACTTTC	CSVEDHISGANVLTF
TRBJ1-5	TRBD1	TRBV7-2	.	TGTGCCAGCAGCTCCCTCCCCTCAGGGGGAGCCCAGCATTTT	CASSSLPSGGAQHF
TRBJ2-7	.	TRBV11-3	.	TGTGCCAGCAGCTTAGGTGGCAGGGACAAGTACTTC	CASSLGGRDKYF
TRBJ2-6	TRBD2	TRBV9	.	TGTGCCAGCAGCGCCCTATGGACTAGCTCTGGGGCCAACGTCCTGACTTTC	CASSALWTSSGANVLTF
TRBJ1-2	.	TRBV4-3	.	TGCGCCAGCAGCGATGGAGGGGCGCTAGGCTATGGCTACACCTTC	CASSDGGALGYGYTF
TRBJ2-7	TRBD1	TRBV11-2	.	TGTGCCAGCAGCTCGGGACAGGGGGCTCTAAAGCAGTACTTC	CASSSGQGALKQYF
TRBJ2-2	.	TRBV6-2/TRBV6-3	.	TGTGCCAGCAGTTACCTTTTCACCGGGGAGCTGTTTTTT	CASSYLFTGELFF
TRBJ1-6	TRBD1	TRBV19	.	TGTGCCAGTAGTCTACACGGGACAGCCCATTCACCCCTCCACTTT	CASSLHGTAHSPLHF
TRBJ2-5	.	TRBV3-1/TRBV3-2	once	TGTGCCAGCAGCCAAGATTTGGAGGGGGGGACCGAGACCCAGTACTTC	CASSQDLEGGTETQYF
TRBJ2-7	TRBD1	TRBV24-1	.	TGTGCCACCAGTGATCCCGGGACAGGGGATTCCGAGCAGTACTTC	CATSDPGTGDSEQYF
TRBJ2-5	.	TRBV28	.	TGTGCCAGCAGTTTTGGGTTAGAGGACCAAGAGACCCAGTACTTC	CASSFGLEDQETQYF
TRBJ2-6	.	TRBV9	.	TGTGCCAGCAGCGGTCCCTCCGGGGCCAACGTCCTGACTTTC	CASSGPSGANVLTF
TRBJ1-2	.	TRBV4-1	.	TGCGCCAGCAGCCATCTGAATCCCCGGCGGGGCTATGGCTACACCTTC	CASSHLNPRRGYGYTF
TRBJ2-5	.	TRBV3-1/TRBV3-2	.	TGTGCCAGCAGCCAACGCACCGGTCAAGAGACCCAGTACTTC	CASSQRTGQETQYF
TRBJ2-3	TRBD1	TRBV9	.	TGTGCCAGCAGCGTTGGGACAGGGGGCCCCACAGATACGCAGTATTTT	CASSVGTGGPTDTQYF
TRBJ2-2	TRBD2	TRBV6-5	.	TGTGCCAGCAGGCCGACTAGCGGGAGCGTCGGGGGCATGTTTTTT	CASRPTSGSVGGMFF
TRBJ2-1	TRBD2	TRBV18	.	TGTGCCAGCTCACCTAGTGTAGCGGGTTCTTACAATGAGCAGTTCTTC	CASSPSVAGSYNEQFF
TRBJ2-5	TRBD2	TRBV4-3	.	TGCGCCAGCAGCCGACTAGCGGGAGTAAAAGAGACCCAGTACTTC	CASSRLAGVKETQYF
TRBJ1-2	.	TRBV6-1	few	TGTGCCAGCAGTGATAATTTCGGCTACACCTTC	CASSDNFGYTF
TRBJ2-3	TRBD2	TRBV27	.	TGTGCCAGCAGTCCCCATCTAGCGGGGCGCACAGATACGCAGTATTTT	CASSPHLAGRTDTQYF
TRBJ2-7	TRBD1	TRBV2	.	TGTGCCAGCAGCGAGAGGACAGGGTGGGCCTACGAGCAGTACTTC	CASSERTGWAYEQYF
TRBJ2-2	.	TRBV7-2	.	TGTGCCAGCAGCTTTCGAACAAAGGGACACTTGAACACCGGGGAGCTGTTTTTT	CASSFRTKGHLNTGELFF
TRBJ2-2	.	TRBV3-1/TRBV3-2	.	TGTGCCAGCAGCCAACGGGTCCAGCTGGCCGGGGAGCTGTTTTTT	CASSQRVQLAGELFF
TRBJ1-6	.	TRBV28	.	TGTGCCAGCAGTTCCCAAGCCCTGAGCTCCTATAATTCACCCCTCCACTTT	CASSSQALSSYNSPLHF
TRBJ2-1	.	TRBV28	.	TGTGCCAGCAGTATCCGGGGTGAGCAGTTCTTC	CASSIRGEQFF
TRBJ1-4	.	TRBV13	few	TGTGCCAGCAGCTTGAGGGCGGTTGAAAAACTGTTTTTT	CASSLRAVEKLFF
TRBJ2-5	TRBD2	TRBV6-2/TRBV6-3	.	TGTGCCAGCAGTACCGTAGCGGGAGGTAGGGAGACCCAGTACTTC	CASSTVAGGRETQYF
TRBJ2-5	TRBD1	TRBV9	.	TGTGCCAGCAGCGTAGGAACAGGGGGTCTAGAGACCCAGTACTTC	CASSVGTGGLETQYF
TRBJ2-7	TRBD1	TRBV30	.	TGTGCCTGGGCGACAGGGGACGAGCAGTACTTC	CAWATGDEQYF
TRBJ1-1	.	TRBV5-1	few	TGCGCCAGCAGTGATGACGGGGTGAACACTGAAGCTTTCTTT	CASSDDGVNTEAFF
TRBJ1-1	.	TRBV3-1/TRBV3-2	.	TGTGCCAGCAGCCGATACCCGAAGACAGGCACCATGAACACTGAAGCTTTCTTT	CASSRYPKTGTMNTEAFF
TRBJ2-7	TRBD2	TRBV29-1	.	TGCAGCGTTGATTCCGCGGGGGAAATACAGTACTTC	CSVDSAGEIQYF
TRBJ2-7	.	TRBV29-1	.	TGCAGCGTTTTTAGGGGGTTCGAGCAGTACTTC	CSVFRGFEQYF
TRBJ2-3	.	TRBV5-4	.	TGTGCCAGCAGCTTGGGTATATCGGGAGCGGATACGCAGTATTTT	CASSLGISGADTQYF
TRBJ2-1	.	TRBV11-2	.	TGTGCCAGCAGCTTAGTTAGCGAGACTTACAATGAGCAGTTCTTC	CASSLVSETYNEQFF
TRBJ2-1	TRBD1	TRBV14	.	TGTGCCAGCAGCGCGGACAGGCGTAATGAGCAGTTCTTC	CASSADRRNEQFF